These T cell receptor beta chains were read from a single sample in a study of cytotoxic CD8 clonotypes in ibrutinib-treated CLL. Sequenced by immunoSEQ multiplex PCR; TCRdb stores in-frame clones only, minus some. Of approximately 50,000 clones in the sample, around 68% were seen once. The material was PBMCs, obtained after 12 months of ibrutinib treatment. These receptors all stem from a human donor with chronic lymphocytic leukemia. Both conserved end residues are part of each CDR3. D genes are given only for firm matches. Clone sizes are given selectively: once, few, many, or a class where the clone is expanded.

v_gene	j_gene	abundance	d_gene	CDR3nt	CDR3aa
TRBV5-4	TRBJ2-7	.	.	TGTGCCAGCAGCACGAGCTCGCTTTCCTACGAGCAGTACTTC	CASSTSSLSYEQYF
TRBV14	TRBJ2-1	.	TRBD2	TGTGCCAGCAGTAAACTAGCGGATTACAATGAGCAGTTCTTC	CASSKLADYNEQFF
TRBV6-6	TRBJ2-7	once	.	TGTGCCAGCAGTTACTCCGTAGCGGAACACTACGAGCAGTACTTC	CASSYSVAEHYEQYF
TRBV7-2	TRBJ2-7	.	.	TGTGCCAGCAGCCGACGCGATGGGAGGTACGAGCAGTACTTC	CASSRRDGRYEQYF
TRBV28	TRBJ1-2	.	.	TGTGCCAGCTTTAATCGGGGGTACGGCTACACCTTC	CASFNRGYGYTF
TRBV5-6	TRBJ2-7	.	.	TGTGCCAGCAGCTTGGGGGCGGGGACCTACGAGCAGTACTTC	CASSLGAGTYEQYF
TRBV7-2	TRBJ2-2	.	TRBD1	TGTGCCAGCAGCCGGGACAGGGTTGACACCGGGGAGCTGTTTTTT	CASSRDRVDTGELFF
TRBV7-2	TRBJ2-5	.	.	TGTGCCAGCAGCTTTGGGTCAAGTGTGACCCAGTACTTC	CASSFGSSVTQYF
TRBV6-5	TRBJ2-2	.	.	TGTGCCAGCAGAAGACAGGGAGGGACCGGGGAGCTGTTTTTT	CASRRQGGTGELFF
TRBV29-1	TRBJ2-3	once	TRBD2	TGCAGCGTCGCGACTAGCGGGAGATTCGCAGATACGCAGTATTTT	CSVATSGRFADTQYF
TRBV7-2	TRBJ2-7	few	.	TGTGCCAGCAGCTCCCGACAGGACTACGAGCAGTACTTC	CASSSRQDYEQYF
TRBV11-2	TRBJ2-1	.	TRBD2	TGTGCCAGCAGCTCCGGGACTAGCGGGAGTTACTGGCGTGAGCAGTTCTTC	CASSSGTSGSYWREQFF
TRBV12-2	TRBJ1-5	few	.	TGTGCAAGTTCCTGGGGCAGCAATCAGCCCCAGCATTTT	CASSWGSNQPQHF
TRBV29-1	TRBJ1-4	.	.	TGCAGCGGGAGGGTTTCGGGAGCGAATGAAAAACTGTTTTTT	CSGRVSGANEKLFF
TRBV7-9	TRBJ2-2	.	.	TGTGCCAGCAGCTTAGCTCCGGGGAACACCGGGGAGCTGTTTTTT	CASSLAPGNTGELFF
TRBV10-1	TRBJ2-7	.	.	TGCGCCAGCAGTCCCCAGGGGTCACCAGCCTCCTACGAGCAGTACTTC	CASSPQGSPASYEQYF
TRBV18	TRBJ2-7	.	.	TGTGCCAGCTCCAACACCTACGAGCAGTACTTC	CASSNTYEQYF
TRBV19	TRBJ2-7	.	.	TGTGCCAGTAGTCCGGGTGGCGGTGCCCTCTACGAGCAGTACTTC	CASSPGGGALYEQYF
TRBV7-9	TRBJ2-5	.	TRBD1	TGTGCCAGCAGCTCCGTAAGGGGGCCGACGCGACAAGAGACCCAGTACTTC	CASSSVRGPTRQETQYF
TRBV15	TRBJ2-5	.	.	TGTGCCACCAGCGAGGGGGGAATCAATGAGGCCGAAGAGACCCAGTACTTC	CATSEGGINEAEETQYF
TRBV6-5	TRBJ1-1	few	.	TGTGCCAGCAGACCAACAGCACGCACTGAAGCTTTCTTT	CASRPTARTEAFF
TRBV29-1	TRBJ2-2	once	.	TGCAGCGCGAGGGGCAGCCCCGGGGAGCTGTTTTTT	CSARGSPGELFF
TRBV5-3	TRBJ2-7	.	.	TGTGCCAGAAGCTTGGTCGTCAGCTCGAGCTCCTACGAGCAGTACTTC	CARSLVVSSSSYEQYF
TRBV5-4	TRBJ1-5	.	.	TGTGCCAGCAGCTTGGGGGGATGGGGTCAGCCCCAGCATTTT	CASSLGGWGQPQHF
TRBV5-1	TRBJ2-3	few	.	TGCGCCAGCAGTCGGGACCAGGCCACAGATACGCAGTATTTT	CASSRDQATDTQYF
TRBV10-2	TRBJ2-7	.	TRBD2	TGCGCCAGCAGTGAGCCGACTAGCGGAAGGCCCTACGAGCAGTACTTC	CASSEPTSGRPYEQYF
TRBV10-3	TRBJ2-3	.	.	TGTGCCATCAGTGAGTTGTCCAAAAACACGCAGTATTTT	CAISELSKNTQYF
TRBV15	TRBJ2-7	.	TRBD2	TGTGCCACCAGCAGAGATCGCGCAGCGGGAGCGTACGAGCAGTACTTC	CATSRDRAAGAYEQYF
TRBV11-2	TRBJ2-7	once	.	TGTGCCAGCAGCTTAATCCAGGGGGGGGCCTACGAGCAGTACTTC	CASSLIQGGAYEQYF
TRBV18	TRBJ2-3	.	TRBD1	TGTGCCAGCTCAAGCCTCAGGAGGAGACAGGGTTCGTATGGCACAGATACGCAGTATTTT	CASSSLRRRQGSYGTDTQYF
TRBV7-2	TRBJ2-7	once	TRBD2	TGTGCCAGCAGCCGCGTAGCGGGCACCTACGAGCAGTACTTC	CASSRVAGTYEQYF
TRBV7-3	TRBJ2-1	.	.	TGTGCCAGCAGCTTAGGGACACATTACAATGAGCAGTTCTTC	CASSLGTHYNEQFF
TRBV18	TRBJ1-2	few	.	TGTGCCAGCTCACCGCCGGCAAGGGCGTATGGCTACACCTTC	CASSPPARAYGYTF
TRBV5-5	TRBJ2-7	.	TRBD2	TGTGCCAGCAGCTTGGCCGGACTAGCGGGATCTGGGGAGCAGTACTTC	CASSLAGLAGSGEQYF
TRBV13	TRBJ2-7	once	.	TGTGCCAGCAGCTTATCTGGCGGAACCAGCTCCTACGAGCAGTACTTC	CASSLSGGTSSYEQYF
TRBV7-2	TRBJ2-3	.	.	TGTGCCAGCAGCCGGGGGACAGTCACAGATACGCAGTATTTT	CASSRGTVTDTQYF
TRBV20-1	TRBJ1-4	once	.	TGCGGAGTACGGGACAATGAAAAACTGTTTTTT	CGVRDNEKLFF
TRBV5-1	TRBJ2-7	few	TRBD1	TGCGCCAGCAGACGGGACAGGGGGATTTACGAGCAGTACTTC	CASRRDRGIYEQYF